This TCR beta chain was captured by sequencing in a study of T cells in localized non-small cell lung cancer. Study-level points and caveats: Owing to sequencing of a solitary tumor region, heterogeneity cannot be discounted. The study found T cell clonality highest in uninvolved adjacent lung, above tumor. In the blood, greater T cell density corresponded to longer overall survival.

Clones were sequenced by immunoSEQ multiplex PCR, and TCRdb holds only the in-frame ones, with some missing. Of tens of thousands of clones in the sample, 94% were seen once. As for this clone: What it binds is not known.

The V gene end was trimmed by 4 bases and the J gene end by 4 bases; junction bases not matched to a gene: 15. The CDR3 is made up of 18 amino acids. CDR1 is SNHLY, CDR2 FYNNEI, per germline. This TCR derives from a woman aged 40-70 years with stage I lung adenocarcinoma. This sample comprised peripheral blood, obtained before any cancer treatment. V and J are TRBV2 and TRBJ1-5, with TRBD1 identical over 8 bases. The CDR3 loop reads CASSVDEGGQGWNQPQHF. In DNA, the CDR3 is TGTGCCAGCAGTGTAGACGAAGGTGGACAGGGCTGGAATCAGCCCCAGCATTTT. Full variable domain (remainder filled in from reference TRBV2 and TRBJ1-5): EPEVTQTPSHQVTQMGQEVILRCVPISNHLYFYWYRQILGQKVEFLVSFYNNEISEKSEIFDDQFSVERPDGSNFTLKIRSTKLEDSAMYFCASSVDEGGQGWNQPQHFGDGTRLSIL.